This TCR beta chain was sequenced for a study of cytomegalovirus exposure and HLA in healthy donors. The PCR was carried out with 60 Vbeta primers and 13 Jbeta primers. Authors' methods: About 11 million of tens of millions of unique TCR beta chains were shared, per a later count. Profiled with immunoSEQ multiplex PCR; TCRdb holds only in-frame clones, not every one. V and J calls and clone size come straight from that table; D and trimming were deduced from the DNA. The table lists some 52,000 clones, more than 65% of them singletons. Study-wide results and caveats: Excluded were some V segments that proved indistinguishable, including TRBV6-2 and TRBV6-3.

Trimming took off 4 bases at V and 2 bases at J, with 13 bases between the two ends. The CDR3 consists of 16 residues. In germline, CDR1 is SGDLS, CDR2 YYNGEE. Notes on this clone: Its antigen is unidentified.

The clonotype comes from a woman between 45 and 65 years old in good health and CMV-seronegative. The sequenced sample consisted of PBMCs. J is TRBJ2-6 and V is TRBV9; possibly TRBD1 for D (6 bases). This CDR3 is CASSLSSGAGANVLTF. CDR3 bases: TGTGCCAGCAGCTTATCCTCAGGGGCTGGGGCCAACGTCCTGACTTTC.